Below are 31 T cell receptor beta chains sequenced from a single sample in a study of shared clonotypes between healthy human individuals. Measured with immunoSEQ multiplex PCR; TCRdb has only the in-frame clones, and not every one. The top ten clones hold roughly 0.45% of a sample with approximately 1,500,000 clones, 95% to 99% of them seen once. Source material: naive CD4+ T cells sorted from blood. Subset defined: CD45RA+ positively selected. The receptors originated from a man younger than 40 in good health.

The sample holds one count of this clone. This sequence joins TRBV5-6 and TRBJ2-7, with 8 bases matching TRBD2. Trimming cost V 2 bases and J 2 bases; bases outside gene matches: 6. The CDR3 extends over 15 amino acids. The germline V gene has CDR1 SGHDT and CDR2 YYEEEE. The CDR3 reads CASSFTSGATYEQYF. Written as DNA, the CDR3 is TGTGCCAGCAGCTTCACTAGCGGAGCCACCTACGAGCAGTACTTC.

The chain combines TRBV28 with TRBJ1-1, with 7 positions matching TRBD1. Per germline, CDR1 MDHEN and CDR2 SYDVKM. The length of the CDR3 is 12 residues. The V segment lost 6 bases and the J segment 6 bases; nucleotides outside the gene matches: 4. In DNA, the CDR3 is TGTGCCAGCAGCCTGGGACAGCCTGAAGCTTTCTTT. The encoded protein is CASSLGQPEAFF.

A single count supports this clone. V usage is TRBV20-1 and J usage is TRBJ1-5, with D possibly TRBD1 on 6 matching bases. CDR1 DFQATT and CDR2 SNEGSKA come from the germline V gene (reference sequence). The CDR3 is 11 amino acids. Trimming pared 3 bases from V and 7 bases from J, leaving 7 bases between. The CDR3: CSASRGQPQHF. CDR3 sequence (DNA): TGCAGTGCTAGTAGGGGGCAGCCCCAGCATTTT.

The chain combines TRBV10-3 with TRBJ2-1; D gene uncertain. Germline V gene lookup returns CDR1 ENHRY and CDR2 SYGVKD. CDR3 length equals 12 residues. The V and J ends lost 4 bases and 9 bases respectively, with 10 bases between them. The CDR3 reads CAISGINLEQFF. CDR3 DNA: TGTGCCATCAGTGGAATTAACCTTGAGCAGTTCTTC.

In DNA, the CDR3 is TGTGCCATCAGGGGACAGGGGATGGACGAGCAGTACTTC. It codes for CAIRGQGMDEQYF. The V and J genes are TRBV10-3 and TRBJ2-7; 10 bases agree with TRBD1. The germline V gene encodes CDR1 ENHRY and CDR2 SYGVKD. CDR3 size: 13 residues. V gave up 6 bases and J gave up 5 bases; unmatched junction bases: 4.

J is TRBJ1-1 and V is TRBV30, with D unclear. Per the germline V gene, CDR1 is GTSNPN and CDR2 is SVGIG (reference sequence). CDR3 length: 12 amino acids. V was cut by 2 bases and J by 0 bases, with 4 bases left in between. The CDR3 loop reads CAWSRMNTEAFF. Here the CDR3 DNA reads TGTGCCTGGAGTAGGATGAACACTGAAGCTTTCTTT.

This chain uses TRBV5-6 with TRBJ2-7; 7 bases line up with TRBD1. CDR1 and CDR2 from the germline V gene are SGHDT and YYEEEE. The CDR3 totals 13 residues. V lost 2 bases, J lost 5 bases, and 4 bases stayed unmatched. CDR3 in DNA: TGTGCCAGCAGCTTAGTCAGGGGGAACGAGCAGTACTTC. The encoded protein is CASSLVRGNEQYF.

The chain uses TRBV19 and TRBJ2-1; D ambiguous. Germline CDR1 LNHDA, CDR2 SQIVND (reference sequence). V lost 5 bases and J lost 8, with 7 bases in between. CDR3 length equals 11 residues. CDR3 coding DNA: TGTGCCAGTAGTGTATACTATGAGCAGTTCTTC. Translation: CASSVYYEQFF.

The chain recombines TRBV5-1 with TRBJ2-5; TRBD1 matches at 7 bases. CDR1 SGHRS and CDR2 YFSETQ come from the germline V gene. Unmatched junction bases numbered 6, after V lost 4 bases and J lost 3 bases. The CDR3 runs to 14 residues. CDR3 sequence: CASSVGTDEETQYF. The DNA of the CDR3 is TGCGCCAGCAGCGTCGGGACAGACGAAGAGACCCAGTACTTC.

V gene TRBV28 combines with J gene TRBJ2-4, with TRBD2 as a possible D gene (5 bases). The CDR3 is 16 residues long. In germline, CDR1 is MDHEN, CDR2 SYDVKM. V was pared by 5 bases and J by 11 bases, with 25 bases between. Written as DNA, the CDR3 is TGTGCCAGCAGTAGCTATCGAGGGAGTACATTACTGGTTCAGTACTTC. Translated: CASSSYRGSTLLVQYF.

V usage is TRBV25-1 and J usage is TRBJ2-2, with 10 bases that match TRBD2. The CDR3 covers 17 residues. Losses at the gene ends were 5 bases for V and 1 base for J; bases not matched to a gene: 7. Looked up from germline, CDR1 is MGHDK and CDR2 is SYGVNS. CDR3 protein: CASSWASGSWNTGELFF. CDR3 sequence (DNA): TGTGCCAGCAGTTGGGCTAGCGGGAGTTGGAACACCGGGGAGCTGTTTTTT.

V and J are TRBV5-4 and TRBJ2-7, with TRBD1 matching 8 bases. V gave up 0 bases and J gave up 3 bases; unmatched junction bases: 5. Per germline, CDR1 SGHNT and CDR2 YYREEE (reference sequence). The CDR3 covers 15 residues. In nucleotides, the CDR3 is TGTGCCAGCAGCTTGGCCGGGACAGGCCTCTACGAGCAGTACTTC. It codes for CASSLAGTGLYEQYF.

The V gene is TRBV5-1, the J gene TRBJ2-3, with 7 bases lining up with TRBD1. The J segment lost 6 bases and the V segment lost 4 bases, leaving 8 bases of the junction unmatched. Germline lookup yields CDR1 SGHRS and CDR2 YFSETQ. The CDR3 is 14 amino acids. Written as DNA, the CDR3 is TGCGCCAGCAGCCCCGGGACAGCGAGGGATACGCAGTATTTT. As protein: CASSPGTARDTQYF.

This clone occurred once. The rearrangement uses TRBV14 and TRBJ1-5; no firm D call. The CDR3 is made up of 12 amino acids. V lost 6 bases and J 5 bases, leaving 8 bases between the germline ends. Germline assignment: CDR1 SGHDN and CDR2 FVKESK. The CDR3: CASSLEDQPQHF. DNA for the CDR3: TGTGCCAGCAGTCTCGAGGATCAGCCCCAGCATTTT.

The rearrangement joins TRBV19 to TRBJ2-6, with TRBD1 matching over 9 bases. Germline values: CDR1 LNHDA, CDR2 SQIVND (reference sequence). The CDR3 contains 14 residues. V shed 11 bases and J 0 bases; nucleotides not matched to a gene: 2. In nucleotides, the CDR3 is TGTGCCGCGGACAGGGGCTCTGGGGCCAACGTCCTGACTTTC. Translating it yields CAADRGSGANVLTF.

This clone has a single count. The chain has TRBV18 and TRBJ2-1; the D is unclear. V was cut by 5 bases and J by 0 bases, with 8 bases left in between. The CDR3 has 14 residues. Germline V gives CDR1 KGHSH, CDR2 LQKENI. CDR3 region: CASSIPSSYNEQFF. The CDR3, as DNA: TGTGCCAGCTCAATCCCCAGCTCCTACAATGAGCAGTTCTTC.

Comment on this clone: Different DNA sequences within this sample yield the same CDR3. This chain uses TRBV2 with TRBJ2-3, with 9 bases that match TRBD2. CDR3 length: 14 residues. V dropped 6 bases and J dropped 1; count of bases not matched to a gene: 2. Germline assignment: CDR1 SNHLY and CDR2 FYNNEI. The CDR3 DNA is TGTGCCAGCAGATTAGCGGGAGGCACAGATACGCAGTATTTT. Its protein is CASRLAGGTDTQYF.

The CDR3 spells CASSIVAANYEQYF. CDR3 DNA: TGTGCCAGTAGTATAGTAGCGGCAAACTACGAGCAGTACTTC. The rearrangement joins TRBV19 to TRBJ2-7, with D perhaps matching TRBD2 (6 bases). The CDR3 extends over 14 amino acids. Germline lookup yields CDR1 LNHDA and CDR2 SQIVND (reference sequence). Trimming took 1 base from V and 3 from J, leaving 10 bases between them.

The chain recombines TRBV5-4 with TRBJ1-1; possible D gene TRBD1, 5 bases. The ends were cut back, 1 base at V and 1 base at J, with 11 bases in the middle. The CDR3 consists of 15 residues. Per the germline V gene, CDR1 is SGHNT and CDR2 is YYREEE (reference sequence). The CDR3, as DNA: TGTGCCAGCAGCTTGAATACAGGACAGAACACTGAAGCTTTCTTT. Its protein product is CASSLNTGQNTEAFF.

On this clone: This CDR3 is also generated by other DNA sequences in the sample. The chain employs TRBV2 and TRBJ1-5, with D possibly being TRBD1 (6 bases). This CDR3 is built from 12 residues. Trimming took off 6 bases at V and 6 bases at J, with 9 bases between the two ends. The germline V gene has CDR1 SNHLY and CDR2 FYNNEI. Written as DNA, the CDR3 is TGTGCCAGCAGCGAACAGGGTCAGCCCCAGCATTTT. Its protein product is CASSEQGQPQHF.

This clone was recorded only once. In the same sample, other DNA sequences code for this CDR3. The CDR3 loop is CSVDGGSSYNEQFF. The CDR3 bases are TGCAGCGTTGACGGCGGGAGCTCCTACAATGAGCAGTTCTTC. The chain carries TRBV29-1 and TRBJ2-1; TRBD2 matches at 7 bases. This CDR3 has 14 residues. Per the germline V gene, CDR1 is SQVTM and CDR2 is ANQGSEA. The V and J ends lost 3 bases and 0 bases, in that order; junction bases with no gene match: 2.

V and J are TRBV7-2 and TRBJ2-7, with 8 bases fitting TRBD2. CDR1 is SGHTA, CDR2 FQGNSA, per germline. Trimming at V came to 1 base and at J to 7 bases, leaving 9 bases not matched to a gene. This CDR3 has 15 residues. The CDR3 DNA sequence: TGTGCCAGCAGCTTAGTGTCACTAGCGGCTAATGAGCAGTACTTC. Protein product: CASSLVSLAANEQYF. The complete variable domain, with remaining parts taken from reference TRBV7-2 and TRBJ2-7, reads GAGVSQSPSNKVTEKGKDVELRCDPISGHTALYWYRQSLGQGLEFLIYFQGNSAPDKSGLPSDRFSAERTGGSVSTLTIQRTQQEDSAVYLCASSLVSLAANEQYFGPGTRLTVT.

The chain is built from TRBV2 and TRBJ2-2; TRBD1 matches at 7 bases. The V gene's germline CDR1 is SNHLY and CDR2 FYNNEI. V dropped 6 bases and J dropped 10; count of bases not matched to a gene: 11. The CDR3 runs 14 residues. The CDR3 sequence is CASRGPTGRAELFF. CDR3 sequence (DNA): TGTGCCAGCAGGGGTCCGACAGGGCGGGCGGAGCTGTTTTTT. Full variable domain (rest looked up from reference TRBV2 and TRBJ2-2): EPEVTQTPSHQVTQMGQEVILRCVPISNHLYFYWYRQILGQKVEFLVSFYNNEISEKSEIFDDQFSVERPDGSNFTLKIRSTKLEDSAMYFCASRGPTGRAELFFGEGSRLTVL.

The CDR3 DNA reads TGTGCCAGCACCATTGGACGGAGGAATGAAAAACTGTTTTTT. Protein: CASTIGRRNEKLFF. V is TRBV28 and J is TRBJ1-4; no clear D gene. Germline-derived CDR1 and CDR2 are MDHEN and SYDVKM. The CDR3 runs to 14 residues. Trimming pared 7 bases from V and 5 bases from J, leaving 14 bases between.

This clone was seen only once. The V gene is TRBV19, the J gene TRBJ2-2; maybe TRBD2 (5 bases). V dropped 3 bases and J dropped 5 bases, with 19 bases sitting between them. Germline lookup yields CDR1 LNHDA and CDR2 SQIVND (reference sequence). This CDR3 region has 17 residues. The DNA for the CDR3 is TGTGCCAGTAGTATTCAGGCGGGCTTACGTACTACCGGGGAGCTGTTTTTT. Amino acid sequence: CASSIQAGLRTTGELFF.

V usage is TRBV5-6 and J usage is TRBJ2-2; D is perhaps TRBD1 (5 bases). Trimming took off 1 base at V and 2 bases at J, with 9 bases between the two ends. The CDR3 runs to 15 residues. Per the germline V gene, CDR1 is SGHDT and CDR2 is YYEEEE. The CDR3 spells CASSLWQGNTGELFF. CDR3 nucleotides: TGTGCCAGCAGCTTGTGGCAGGGAAACACCGGGGAGCTGTTTTTT. Looking up the rest from reference TRBV5-6 and TRBJ2-2 gives the full variable domain: DAGVTQSPTHLIKTRGQQVTLRCSPKSGHDTVSWYQQALGQGPQFIFQYYEEEERQRGNFPDRFSGHQFPNYSSELNVNALLLGDSALYLCASSLWQGNTGELFFGEGSRLTVL.

The V gene is TRBV9, the J gene TRBJ2-5; TRBD1 matches at 8 bases. V lost 4 bases and J lost 5; bases outside the gene matches: 10. This CDR3 comprises 15 residues. Germline CDR1 SGDLS, CDR2 YYNGEE. The CDR3 spells CASSNDRGGGETQYF. Here the CDR3 DNA reads TGTGCCAGCAGCAACGACAGGGGAGGCGGGGAGACCCAGTACTTC.

This chain joins TRBV5-1 and TRBJ2-1, with TRBD2 identical over 9 bases. The CDR3 is 18 residues long. Losses at the gene ends were 0 bases for V and 5 bases for J; bases not matched to a gene: 12. CDR1 and CDR2 (germline): SGHRS, YFSETQ. The CDR3, as DNA: TGCGCCAGCAGCTTGGCTCGGGCTAGCGGGATATTCCACAATGAGCAGTTCTTC. Its translation is CASSLARASGIFHNEQFF.

J is TRBJ2-7 and V is TRBV27; TRBD2 matches at 9 bases. There are 16 residues in the CDR3. The germline V gene encodes CDR1 MNHEY and CDR2 SMNVEV (reference sequence). V shed 6 bases and J 2 bases; nucleotides not matched to a gene: 11. CDR3 nucleotides: TGTGCCAGCAGGGTGACTAGCGGCTTGGGGACCTACGAGCAGTACTTC. This sequence encodes CASRVTSGLGTYEQYF.

This chain connects TRBV5-1 to TRBJ2-7, with D perhaps TRBD1 (5 bases). Trimming pared 3 bases from V and 5 bases from J, leaving 9 bases between. Looked up from germline, CDR1 is SGHRS and CDR2 is YFSETQ. The CDR3 runs to 12 residues. The chain's CDR3 is CASSYDSHEQYF. DNA of the CDR3: TGCGCCAGCAGCTATGACAGTCACGAGCAGTACTTC.

For this clone: Additional DNA sequences in this sample encode the identical CDR3. V and J are TRBV2 and TRBJ2-3; no firm D call. The CDR3 runs 13 residues. Per the germline V gene, CDR1 is SNHLY and CDR2 is FYNNEI. V lost 5 bases, J lost 1 base, and 7 bases lay in between. CDR3 coding DNA: TGTGCCAGCAGTTTAGGAGGCACAGATACGCAGTATTTT. It encodes CASSLGGTDTQYF.